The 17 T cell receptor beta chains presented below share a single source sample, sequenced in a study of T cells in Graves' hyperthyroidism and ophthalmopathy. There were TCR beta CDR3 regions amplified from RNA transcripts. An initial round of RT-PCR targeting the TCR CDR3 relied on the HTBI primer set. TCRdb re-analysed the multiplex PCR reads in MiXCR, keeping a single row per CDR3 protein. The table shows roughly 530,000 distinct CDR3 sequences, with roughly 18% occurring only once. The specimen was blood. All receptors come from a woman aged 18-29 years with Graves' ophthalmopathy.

The CDR3 DNA reads TGCGCCAGCAGCTTGGATGCCAGGGGAGGCTATGGCTACACCTTC. Encoded protein: CASSLDARGGYGYTF. The chain couples TRBV5-1 to TRBJ1-2; weak D call: TRBD1 (6 bases). Looked up from germline, CDR1 is SGHRS and CDR2 is YFSETQ. V lost 0 bases and J lost 4, with 13 bases in between. The CDR3 loop spans 15 amino acids.

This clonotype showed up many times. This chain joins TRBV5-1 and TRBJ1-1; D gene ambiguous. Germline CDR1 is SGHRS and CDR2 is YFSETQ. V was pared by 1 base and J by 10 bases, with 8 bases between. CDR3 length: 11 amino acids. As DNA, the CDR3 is TGCGCCAGCAGCTTGATGCTCGGAGCTTTCTTT. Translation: CASSLMLGAFF.

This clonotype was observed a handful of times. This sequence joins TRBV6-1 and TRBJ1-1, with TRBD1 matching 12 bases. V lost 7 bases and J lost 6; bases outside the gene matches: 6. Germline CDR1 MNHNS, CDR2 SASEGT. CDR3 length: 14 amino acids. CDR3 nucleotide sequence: TGTGCCAGCATCCGGGGACAGGGGGCCCCTGAAGCTTTCTTT. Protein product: CASIRGQGAPEAFF.

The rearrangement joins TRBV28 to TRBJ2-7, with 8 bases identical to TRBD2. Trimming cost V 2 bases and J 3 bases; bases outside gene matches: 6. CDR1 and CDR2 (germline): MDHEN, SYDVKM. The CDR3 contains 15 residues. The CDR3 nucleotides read TGTGCCAGCAGTTTAATGGCGGGAGGCCTCTACGAGCAGTACTTC. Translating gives CASSLMAGGLYEQYF.

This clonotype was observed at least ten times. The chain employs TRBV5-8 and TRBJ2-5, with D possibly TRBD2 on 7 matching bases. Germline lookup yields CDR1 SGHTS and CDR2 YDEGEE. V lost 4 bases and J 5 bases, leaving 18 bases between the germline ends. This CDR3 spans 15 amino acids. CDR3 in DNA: TGTGCCAGCAGCGTACAGGGAGCCGGGGGGGAGACCCAGTACTTC. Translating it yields CASSVQGAGGETQYF. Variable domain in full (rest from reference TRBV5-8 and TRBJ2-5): EAGVTQSPTHLIKTRGQQATLRCSPISGHTSVYWYQQALGLGLQFLLWYDEGEERNRGNFPPRFSGRQFPNYSSELNVNALELEDSALYLCASSVQGAGGETQYFGPGTRLLVL.

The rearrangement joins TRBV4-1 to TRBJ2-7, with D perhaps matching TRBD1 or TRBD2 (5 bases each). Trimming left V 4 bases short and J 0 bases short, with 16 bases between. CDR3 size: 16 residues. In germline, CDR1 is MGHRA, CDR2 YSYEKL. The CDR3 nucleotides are TGCGCCAGCAGCCCCGGGGCTGGATTGAGCTCCTACGAGCAGTACTTC. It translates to CASSPGAGLSSYEQYF.

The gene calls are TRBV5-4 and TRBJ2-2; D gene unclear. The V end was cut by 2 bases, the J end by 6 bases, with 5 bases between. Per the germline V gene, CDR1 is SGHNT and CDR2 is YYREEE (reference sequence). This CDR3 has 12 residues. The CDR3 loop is CASSFSPGELFF. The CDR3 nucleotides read TGTGCCAGCAGCTTTAGTCCCGGGGAGCTGTTTTTT.

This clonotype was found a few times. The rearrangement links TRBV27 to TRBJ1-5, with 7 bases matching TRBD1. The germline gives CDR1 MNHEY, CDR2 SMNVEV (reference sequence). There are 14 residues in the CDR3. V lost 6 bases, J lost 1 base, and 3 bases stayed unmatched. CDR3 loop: CASRTGTSNQPQHF. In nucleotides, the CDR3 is TGTGCCAGCAGGACAGGGACCAGCAATCAGCCCCAGCATTTT.

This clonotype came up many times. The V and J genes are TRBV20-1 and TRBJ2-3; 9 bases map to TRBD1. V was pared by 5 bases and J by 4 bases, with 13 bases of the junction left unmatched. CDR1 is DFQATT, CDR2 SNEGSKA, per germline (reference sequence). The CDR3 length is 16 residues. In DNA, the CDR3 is TGCAGTGCTCTGGACAGGGGCAGGGCAGGGTCAGATACGCAGTATTTT. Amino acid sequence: CSALDRGRAGSDTQYF.

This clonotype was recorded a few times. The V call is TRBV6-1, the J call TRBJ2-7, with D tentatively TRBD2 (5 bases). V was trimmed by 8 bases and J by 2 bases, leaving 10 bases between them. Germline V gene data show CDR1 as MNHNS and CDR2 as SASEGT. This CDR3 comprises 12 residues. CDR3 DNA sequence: TGTGCCAGCGGCCGGGATCCCTACGAGCAGTACTTC. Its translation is CASGRDPYEQYF.

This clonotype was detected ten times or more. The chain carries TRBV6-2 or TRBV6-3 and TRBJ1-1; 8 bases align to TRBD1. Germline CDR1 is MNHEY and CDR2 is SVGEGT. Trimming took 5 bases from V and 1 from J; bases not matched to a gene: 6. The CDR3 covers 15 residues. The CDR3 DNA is TGTGCCAGCAGTCCCCCAGACAGGGGGAACACTGAAGCTTTCTTT. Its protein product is CASSPPDRGNTEAFF.

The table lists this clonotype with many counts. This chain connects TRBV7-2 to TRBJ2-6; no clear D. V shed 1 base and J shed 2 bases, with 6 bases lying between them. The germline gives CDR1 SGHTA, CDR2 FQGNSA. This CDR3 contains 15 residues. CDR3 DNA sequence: TGTGCCAGCAGCTTAGGACATACTGGGGCCAACGTCCTGACTTTC. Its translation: CASSLGHTGANVLTF.

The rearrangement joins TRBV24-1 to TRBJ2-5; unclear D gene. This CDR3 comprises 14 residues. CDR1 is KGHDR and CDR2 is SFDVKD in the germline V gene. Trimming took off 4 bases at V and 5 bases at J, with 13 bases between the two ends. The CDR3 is CATSDPRHGETQYF. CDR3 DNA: TGTGCCACCAGTGACCCTAGACATGGGGAGACCCAGTACTTC.

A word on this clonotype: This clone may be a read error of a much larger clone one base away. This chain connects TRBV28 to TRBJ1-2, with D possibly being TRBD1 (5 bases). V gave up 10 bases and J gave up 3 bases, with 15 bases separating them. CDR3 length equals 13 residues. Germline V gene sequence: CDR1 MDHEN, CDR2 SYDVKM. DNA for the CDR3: TGTGCCACCACTGTACCGGGGGACTATGGCTACACCTTC. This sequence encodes CATTVPGDYGYTF.

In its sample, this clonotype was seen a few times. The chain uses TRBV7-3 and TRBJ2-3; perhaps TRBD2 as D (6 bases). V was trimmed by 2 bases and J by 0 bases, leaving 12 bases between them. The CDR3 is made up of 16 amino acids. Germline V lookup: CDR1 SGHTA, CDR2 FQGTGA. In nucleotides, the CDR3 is TGTGCCAGCAGCTTAGTGGGAGGCTTTAGCACAGATACGCAGTATTTT. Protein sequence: CASSLVGGFSTDTQYF.

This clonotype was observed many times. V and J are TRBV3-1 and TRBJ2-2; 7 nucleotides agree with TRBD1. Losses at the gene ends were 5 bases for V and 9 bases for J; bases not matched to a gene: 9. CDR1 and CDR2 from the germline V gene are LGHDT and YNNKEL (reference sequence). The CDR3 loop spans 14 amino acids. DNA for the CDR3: TGTGCCAGCAGCACCCGAGGGGGCCCGAGGGAGCTGTTTTTT. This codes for CASSTRGGPRELFF.

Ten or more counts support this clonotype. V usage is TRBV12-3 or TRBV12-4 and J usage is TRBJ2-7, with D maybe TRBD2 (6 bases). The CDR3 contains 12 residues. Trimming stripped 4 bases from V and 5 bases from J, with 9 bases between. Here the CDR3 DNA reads TGTGCCAGCAGTTCCCGGAGGGACGAGCAGTACTTC. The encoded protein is CASSSRRDEQYF.